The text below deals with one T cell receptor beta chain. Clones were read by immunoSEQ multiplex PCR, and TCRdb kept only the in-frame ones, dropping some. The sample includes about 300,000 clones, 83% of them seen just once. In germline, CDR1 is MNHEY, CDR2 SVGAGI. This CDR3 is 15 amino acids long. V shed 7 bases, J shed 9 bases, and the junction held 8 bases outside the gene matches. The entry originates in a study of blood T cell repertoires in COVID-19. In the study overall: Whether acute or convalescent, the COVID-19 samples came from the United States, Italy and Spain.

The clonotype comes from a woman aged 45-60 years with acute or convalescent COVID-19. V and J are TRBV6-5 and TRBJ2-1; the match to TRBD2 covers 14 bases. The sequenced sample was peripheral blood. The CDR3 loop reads CASINLGTSGGEQFF. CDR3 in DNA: TGTGCCAGCATCAATCTGGGGACTAGCGGGGGTGAGCAGTTCTTC.